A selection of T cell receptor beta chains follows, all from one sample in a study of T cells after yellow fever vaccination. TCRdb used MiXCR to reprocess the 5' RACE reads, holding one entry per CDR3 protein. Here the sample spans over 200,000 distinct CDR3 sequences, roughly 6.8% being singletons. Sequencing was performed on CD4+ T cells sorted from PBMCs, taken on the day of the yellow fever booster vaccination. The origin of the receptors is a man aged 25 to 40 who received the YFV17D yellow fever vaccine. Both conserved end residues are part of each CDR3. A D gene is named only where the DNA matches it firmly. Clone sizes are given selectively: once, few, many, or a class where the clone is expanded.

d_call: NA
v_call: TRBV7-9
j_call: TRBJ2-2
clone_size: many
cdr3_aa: CASSAASVELFF
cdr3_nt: TGTGCCAGCAGCGCAGCGTCCGTGGAGCTGTTTTTT

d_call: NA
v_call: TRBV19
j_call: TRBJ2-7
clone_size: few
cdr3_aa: CASRSGPAGPGGQQYF
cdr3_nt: TGTGCCAGTAGGAGCGGCCCCGCGGGACCCGGCGGTCAGCAGTACTTC

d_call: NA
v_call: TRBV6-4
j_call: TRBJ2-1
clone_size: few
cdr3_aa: CASSDLIDPVPSSYNEQFF
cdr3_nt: TGTGCCAGCAGTGACTTAATCGATCCGGTCCCGAGCTCCTACAATGAGCAGTTCTTC

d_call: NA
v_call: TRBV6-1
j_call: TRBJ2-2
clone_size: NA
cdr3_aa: CANENKYRDSGELFF
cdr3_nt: TGTGCCAACGAGAACAAATACAGGGATTCCGGGGAGCTGTTTTTT

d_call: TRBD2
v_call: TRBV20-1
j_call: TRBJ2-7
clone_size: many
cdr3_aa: CSARIVGSGRANDEQYF
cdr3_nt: TGCAGTGCTAGGATCGTCGGGAGCGGGAGGGCCAACGACGAGCAGTACTTC

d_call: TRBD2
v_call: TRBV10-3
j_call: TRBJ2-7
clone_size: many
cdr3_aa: CAISGKLAGVSDEQYF
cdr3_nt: TGTGCCATCAGCGGAAAGCTAGCGGGAGTAAGTGACGAGCAGTACTTC

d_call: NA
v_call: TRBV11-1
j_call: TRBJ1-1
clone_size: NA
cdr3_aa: CASSLEPRTEAFF
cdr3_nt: TGTGCCAGCAGCTTAGAGCCCAGGACTGAAGCTTTCTTT

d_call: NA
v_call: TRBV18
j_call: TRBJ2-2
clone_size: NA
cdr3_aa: CTSSPGGGSTGELFF
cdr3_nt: TGTACCAGCTCACCCGGAGGAGGTAGCACCGGGGAGCTGTTTTTT

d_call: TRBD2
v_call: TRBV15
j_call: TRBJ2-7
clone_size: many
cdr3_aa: CATSRVAGDFDEQYF
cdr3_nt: TGTGCCACCAGCAGAGTAGCGGGAGATTTTGACGAGCAGTACTTC

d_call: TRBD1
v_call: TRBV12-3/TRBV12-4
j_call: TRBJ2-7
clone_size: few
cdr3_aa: CASGGTGVGEQYF
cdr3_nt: TGTGCCAGCGGCGGGACAGGGGTTGGCGAGCAGTACTTC

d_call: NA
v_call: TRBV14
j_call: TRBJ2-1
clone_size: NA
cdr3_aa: CASSLGGKSGHEQFF
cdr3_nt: TGTGCCAGCAGCCTCGGCGGGAAGAGCGGCCATGAGCAGTTCTTC

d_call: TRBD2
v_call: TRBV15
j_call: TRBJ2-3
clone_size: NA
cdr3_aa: CATSSGLARTDTQYF
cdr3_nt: TGTGCCACCAGCTCGGGACTAGCGCGCACAGATACGCAGTATTTT

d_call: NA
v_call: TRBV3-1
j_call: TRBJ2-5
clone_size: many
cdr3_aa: CASSLDSKETQYF
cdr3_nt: TGTGCCAGCAGCCTCGACAGCAAAGAGACCCAGTACTTC

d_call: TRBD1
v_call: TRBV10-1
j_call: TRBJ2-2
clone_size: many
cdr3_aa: CASSMTGGIGELFF
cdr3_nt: TGCGCCAGCAGTATGACAGGGGGCATCGGGGAGCTGTTTTTT

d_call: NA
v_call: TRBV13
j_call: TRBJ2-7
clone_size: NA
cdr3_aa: CASSAGLLCEQYF
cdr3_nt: TGTGCCAGCAGCGCCGGGCTCCTCTGCGAGCAGTACTTC

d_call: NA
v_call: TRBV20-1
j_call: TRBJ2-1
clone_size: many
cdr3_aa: CSAQSPGHYNEQFF
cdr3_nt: TGCAGTGCCCAAAGCCCAGGACACTACAATGAGCAGTTCTTC

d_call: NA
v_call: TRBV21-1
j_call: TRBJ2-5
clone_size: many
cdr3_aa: CASSRRNESRGETQYF
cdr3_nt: TGTGCCAGCAGCCGACGAAATGAGTCACGAGGCGAGACCCAGTACTTC

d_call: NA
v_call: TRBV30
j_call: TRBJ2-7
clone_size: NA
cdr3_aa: CACYRKGSEQYF
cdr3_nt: TGTGCCTGCTACCGTAAGGGTTCCGAGCAGTACTTC

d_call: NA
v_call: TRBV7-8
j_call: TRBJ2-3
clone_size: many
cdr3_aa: CASRSRATTDTQYF
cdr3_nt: TGTGCCAGCAGGTCTCGGGCGACCACAGATACGCAGTATTTT

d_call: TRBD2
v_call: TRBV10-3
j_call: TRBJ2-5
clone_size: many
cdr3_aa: CAISENVSGVRGTQYF
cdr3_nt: TGTGCCATCAGTGAGAACGTTAGCGGGGTGCGTGGGACCCAGTACTTC

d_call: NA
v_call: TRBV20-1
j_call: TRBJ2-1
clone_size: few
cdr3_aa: CSASLQRAYNEQFF
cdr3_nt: TGCAGTGCTAGCCTCCAGCGGGCTTACAATGAGCAGTTCTTC